A single sample gave rise to the 7 T cell receptor beta chains below, sequenced in a study of cytomegalovirus exposure and HLA in healthy donors. Vbeta (60) and Jbeta (13) primers were used in the PCR. Measured with immunoSEQ multiplex PCR; TCRdb has only the in-frame clones, and not every one. The table has fewer than 40,000 clones, about 65% seen once; the top ten hold around 23%. The sequencing input was PBMCs. Every receptor here comes from a man aged 45-60 years in good health and CMV-seropositive.

This clone was recorded a few times. The chain has TRBV28 and TRBJ1-5; D is possibly TRBD1 (6 bases). The CDR3 consists of 14 residues. Per the germline V gene, CDR1 is MDHEN and CDR2 is SYDVKM. V lost 7 bases and J 0 bases, leaving 10 bases between the germline ends. The CDR3 sequence is CASTQDSSNQPQHF. CDR3 nucleotide sequence: TGTGCCAGCACCCAGGACAGTAGCAATCAGCCCCAGCATTTT.

This clone was recorded a few times. With only one base between it and a far larger clone, this is likely a read error. CDR3 region: CAWSGRGNSPLQF. The CDR3 DNA reads as TGTGCCTGGAGTGGCAGGGGGAATTCACCCCTCCAGTTT. This sequence joins TRBV30 and TRBJ1-6; 7 nucleotides agree with TRBD1. CDR3 length equals 13 residues. Germline lookup yields CDR1 GTSNPN and CDR2 SVGIG (reference sequence).

There are a few counts of this clone. The V gene is TRBV5-1, the J gene TRBJ1-2, with no clear D. With 3 bases removed from V and 8 bases from J, the gap between germline ends came to 14 bases. This CDR3 is built from 13 residues. Per germline, CDR1 SGHRS and CDR2 YFSETQ. CDR3 nucleotide sequence: TGCGCCAGCAGCTCAATGAGCCGAGAGGGCTACACCTTC. Protein product: CASSSMSREGYTF.

The chain carries TRBV5-1 and TRBJ1-2, with 12 bases that match TRBD1. Germline-derived CDR1 and CDR2 are SGHRS and YFSETQ. The J segment lost 8 bases and the V segment lost 3 bases, leaving 8 bases of the junction unmatched. The CDR3 length is 15 residues. This chain's CDR3 is CASSSGGQGAYGYTF. In DNA form, the CDR3 reads TGCGCCAGCAGCTCCGGGGGACAGGGGGCTTACGGCTACACCTTC.

This clone came up a few times. The V call is TRBV5-8, the J call TRBJ2-3, with 7 nucleotides matching TRBD1. The germline gives CDR1 SGHTS, CDR2 YDEGEE. The CDR3 covers 16 residues. The V gene end was trimmed by 0 bases and the J gene end by 1 base; junction bases not matched to a gene: 5. This CDR3 reads CASSLAIGTGTDTQYF. CDR3 in DNA: TGTGCCAGCAGCTTGGCCATAGGGACAGGCACAGATACGCAGTATTTT.

The V call is TRBV4-1, the J call TRBJ1-2, with a possible D match to TRBD1 (5 bases). This CDR3 has 15 amino acids. The germline V gene encodes CDR1 MGHRA and CDR2 YSYEKL. V was trimmed by 5 bases and J by 8 bases, leaving 21 bases between them. CDR3 in DNA: TGCGCCAGCAGCTTAGACAGAAGTAAATCGGAAGGCTACACCTTC. Protein sequence: CASSLDRSKSEGYTF.

The chain combines TRBV28 with TRBJ2-1; D is undetermined. Deletions cut 3 bases from V and 6 bases from J, with 6 bases between. The CDR3 has 12 amino acids. Germline CDR1 reads MDHEN; CDR2 reads SYDVKM. CDR3 DNA sequence: TGTGCCAGCAGTTTCTGGGCCAATGAGCAGTTCTTC. Encoded protein: CASSFWANEQFF.